This T cell receptor beta chain was identified during a study of monozygotic twins with inflammatory bowel disease. Study observations and caveats: Variability in patient repertoires may have come partly from differing immunosuppressive treatments.

Two nested PCRs, of around 16 and 10 cycles, processed TCRalpha and TCRbeta cDNA. Using the 5' RACE reads, TCRdb records one entry per CDR3 protein without DNA. The listing contains 200,000 to 250,000 distinct CDR3 sequences. CDR1 and CDR2 from the germline V gene are DFQATT and SNEGSKA (reference sequence). The CDR3 has 16 residues. As for this clonotype: Its antigen is not identified.

The V call is TRBV20-1, the J call TRBJ2-3; lacking DNA, the TRBD2 call made by TCRdb goes unchecked. The TCR comes from a human donor with ulcerative colitis or Crohn's disease, or a healthy co-twin of an affected twin (not recorded which). The sequencing input was blood. This chain's CDR3 is CSARDGSGTSTDTQYF.